This is a list of T cell receptor beta chains from one sample in a study of blood T cell repertoires in COVID-19. Sequenced by immunoSEQ multiplex PCR; TCRdb stores in-frame clones only, minus some. The data contain roughly 120,000 clones, approximately 84% of them singletons. The sequencing input was peripheral blood. Receptor source: a man between 65 and 79 years old with active or convalescent COVID-19. Each CDR3 is given with its conserved first and last residue. Each record gives: D gene, V gene, clone size, J gene, CDR3 protein, CDR3 DNA. D genes are given only for firm matches. The size of a clone is reported for some rows only, either as once, few or many, or as a class for expanded clones.

TRBD1	TRBV5-1	.	TRBJ2-1	CASSFSGTASQNEQFF	TGCGCCAGCAGCTTTTCCGGGACAGCCTCTCAGAATGAGCAGTTCTTC
.	TRBV5-8	.	TRBJ2-7	CASDSRALGYEQYF	TGTGCCAGCGACTCCAGGGCGCTGGGCTACGAGCAGTACTTC
.	TRBV15	.	TRBJ1-4	CATSRDRRGNEKLFF	TGTGCCACCAGCAGAGATAGGCGGGGGAACGAAAAACTGTTTTTT
TRBD1	TRBV24-1	.	TRBJ1-1	CATRGTGINTEAFF	TGTGCCACCAGGGGGACAGGAATTAACACTGAAGCTTTCTTT
TRBD1	TRBV9	.	TRBJ1-6	CASSPRDRVSPLHF	TGTGCCAGCAGCCCTCGGGACAGGGTTTCACCCCTCCACTTT
TRBD1	TRBV6-2/TRBV6-3	few	TRBJ2-7	CASSTRQGRESYEQYF	TGTGCCAGCAGCACCCGACAGGGTCGAGAGTCCTACGAGCAGTACTTC
TRBD2	TRBV7-3	.	TRBJ2-1	CASSSRRGGSYNEQFF	TGTGCCAGCAGTTCCCGTCGGGGGGGCTCCTACAATGAGCAGTTCTTC
.	TRBV5-6	.	TRBJ2-7	CASSPTGGAPYEQYF	TGTGCCAGCAGCCCCACCGGCGGGGCACCCTACGAGCAGTACTTC
.	TRBV24-1	few	TRBJ2-1	CATSDPYNEQFF	TGTGCCACCAGTGACCCTTACAATGAGCAGTTCTTC
TRBD2	TRBV7-9	.	TRBJ2-2	CASSSGLVMGGELFF	TGTGCCAGCAGCTCGGGACTAGTCATGGGCGGGGAGCTGTTTTTT
.	TRBV18	few	TRBJ2-2	CASFTGAGLGTGELFF	TGTGCCAGCTTTACCGGAGCGGGTCTGGGGACCGGGGAGCTGTTTTTT
TRBD2	TRBV28	.	TRBJ2-7	CASSRAGGLTYEQYF	TGTGCCAGCAGCCGAGCGGGAGGGCTAACCTACGAGCAGTACTTC
TRBD1	TRBV5-1	.	TRBJ2-6	CASSSGQALLGANVLTF	TGCGCCAGCAGCTCGGGACAGGCCCTCTTAGGGGCCAACGTCCTGACTTTC
TRBD2	TRBV9	.	TRBJ2-7	CASSLAGNSYEQYF	TGTGCCAGCAGTTTAGCGGGAAACTCCTACGAGCAGTACTTC
TRBD2	TRBV27	.	TRBJ2-5	CASATLAGVETQYF	TGTGCCAGCGCAACGCTAGCGGGAGTAGAGACCCAGTACTTC
.	TRBV11-3	.	TRBJ1-1	CASSLDIRVGNTEAFF	TGTGCCAGCAGCTTAGATATCCGGGTTGGGAACACTGAAGCTTTCTTT
.	TRBV5-1	.	TRBJ1-4	CASSSPDRMNEKLFF	TGCGCCAGCAGCTCACCCGACAGGATGAATGAAAAACTGTTTTTT
.	TRBV5-6	.	TRBJ1-1	CASSRTGGTTEAFF	TGTGCCAGCAGCCGGACCGGAGGTACCACTGAAGCTTTCTTT
.	TRBV15	.	TRBJ1-1	CATSRVGGVGTEAFF	TGTGCCACCAGCAGAGTGGGAGGGGTGGGGACTGAAGCTTTCTTT
TRBD1	TRBV5-4	.	TRBJ1-3	CASSLAGGQRFSGNTIYF	TGTGCCAGCAGCTTGGCCGGGGGACAGCGATTCTCTGGAAACACCATATATTTT
.	TRBV6-5	.	TRBJ1-5	CASRLNSYSNQPQHF	TGTGCCAGCAGGCTCAACAGTTATAGCAATCAGCCCCAGCATTTT
.	TRBV6-5	.	TRBJ1-6	CASSYGGNNSPLHF	TGTGCCAGCAGTTATGGGGGGAATAATTCACCCCTCCACTTT
.	TRBV25-1	.	TRBJ2-2	CASSDTGSPTGELFF	TGTGCCAGCAGTGACACGGGGTCGCCCACCGGGGAGCTGTTTTTT
.	TRBV28	.	TRBJ1-5	CASSLEGGGNQPQHF	TGTGCCAGCAGTTTGGAAGGGGGGGGTAATCAGCCCCAGCATTTT
.	TRBV27	.	TRBJ1-6	CASRRGNSPLHF	TGTGCCAGCAGGCGGGGTAATTCACCCCTCCACTTT
.	TRBV6-5	once	TRBJ1-5	CASSTSNQPQHF	TGTGCCAGCAGCACAAGCAATCAGCCCCAGCATTTT
TRBD1	TRBV2	.	TRBJ2-2	CASSWDRTTGELFF	TGTGCCAGCAGTTGGGACAGGACCACCGGGGAGCTGTTTTTT
TRBD2	TRBV11-3	.	TRBJ2-1	CASTRDYNNEQFF	TGTGCCAGCACCCGGGACTACAACAATGAGCAGTTCTTC
TRBD1	TRBV2	once	TRBJ1-5	CASSEGDSLGNQPQHF	TGTGCCAGCAGTGAAGGGGACAGTCTAGGCAATCAGCCCCAGCATTTT
TRBD2	TRBV7-6	.	TRBJ2-1	CASSLLSGSRDEQFF	TGTGCCAGCAGTCTCCTTAGCGGGAGCCGCGATGAGCAGTTCTTC
.	TRBV18	few	TRBJ2-3	CASSPYTDTQYF	TGTGCCAGCTCACCCTACACAGATACGCAGTATTTT
TRBD2	TRBV7-6	.	TRBJ2-1	CASSLASSGINNEQFF	TGTGCCAGCAGCTTAGCGTCTAGCGGGATCAACAATGAGCAGTTCTTC
.	TRBV6-1	.	TRBJ1-2	CASSETLGDSYGYTF	TGTGCCAGCAGTGAGACTTTAGGAGATTCTTATGGCTACACCTTC
.	TRBV7-3	.	TRBJ1-1	CASSPIAGRNTEAFF	TGTGCCAGCAGCCCCATTGCGGGCCGGAACACTGAAGCTTTCTTT
TRBD1	TRBV30	.	TRBJ1-1	CAWSEGATEAFF	TGTGCCTGGAGCGAGGGGGCGACTGAAGCTTTCTTT
.	TRBV5-1	few	TRBJ1-5	CASSIERVGNQPQHF	TGCGCCAGCAGCATCGAGAGGGTAGGAAATCAGCCCCAGCATTTT
TRBD2	TRBV5-1	once	TRBJ2-7	CASRPTSGSSYEQYF	TGCGCCAGCAGACCAACTAGCGGTAGCTCCTACGAGCAGTACTTC
.	TRBV7-2	.	TRBJ2-3	CASSPRGITQYF	TGTGCCAGCAGCCCAAGGGGGATCACGCAGTATTTT
TRBD1	TRBV19	few	TRBJ1-2	CASSTRQGAPPYGYTF	TGTGCCAGTAGTACCAGACAGGGGGCCCCTCCATATGGCTACACCTTC
.	TRBV18	.	TRBJ1-1	CASSPQQALNTEAFF	TGTGCCAGCTCACCCCAACAGGCCCTGAACACTGAAGCTTTCTTT
.	TRBV28	.	TRBJ1-5	CASSYRENQPQHF	TGTGCCAGCAGTTACAGGGAAAATCAGCCCCAGCATTTT
.	TRBV7-9	few	TRBJ2-5	CASSLGTPQETQYF	TGTGCCAGCAGCCTCGGGACACCTCAAGAGACCCAGTACTTC
TRBD1	TRBV27	.	TRBJ1-2	CASSLTGVRFESGYTF	TGTGCCAGCAGTTTAACAGGGGTGAGGTTTGAGTCTGGCTACACCTTC
TRBD2	TRBV5-1	.	TRBJ2-5	CASSLLNGLVAETQYF	TGCGCCAGCAGCTTGTTAAATGGACTAGTAGCGGAGACCCAGTACTTC
TRBD1	TRBV10-3	.	TRBJ2-1	CAISGQGYLYEQFF	TGTGCCATCAGTGGACAGGGGTATCTCTATGAGCAGTTCTTC
TRBD2	TRBV4-3	.	TRBJ2-4	CASSQDRISGEALAKNIQYF	TGCGCCAGCAGCCAAGATCGGATAAGCGGGGAGGCCCTAGCCAAAAACATTCAGTACTTC
.	TRBV6-5	.	TRBJ1-2	CASSYLLLTGVEGYTF	TGTGCCAGCAGTTACTTACTTCTTACGGGGGTAGAAGGCTACACCTTC
.	TRBV19	.	TRBJ1-3	CASSISGQSSGNTIYF	TGTGCCAGTAGTATCAGCGGACAGAGCTCTGGAAACACCATATATTTT
.	TRBV7-2	few	TRBJ1-2	CASSQRDTTFYGYTF	TGTGCCAGCAGCCAAAGGGACACCACTTTCTATGGCTACACCTTC
.	TRBV28	.	TRBJ2-1	CASTSRVEQFF	TGTGCCAGCACCTCGCGGGTTGAGCAGTTCTTC
TRBD2	TRBV11-3	.	TRBJ2-1	CASSLGTSPYNEQFF	TGTGCCAGCAGCTTGGGGACTAGCCCCTACAATGAGCAGTTCTTC
TRBD1	TRBV3-1/TRBV3-2	.	TRBJ2-6	CASSRTTGASRSGANVLTF	TGTGCCAGCAGCCGAACGACAGGGGCATCACGCTCTGGGGCCAACGTCCTGACTTTC
TRBD1	TRBV4-1	.	TRBJ1-1	CASSHGDRVTILANTEAFF	TGCGCCAGCAGCCATGGGGACAGGGTAACGATTTTGGCGAACACTGAAGCTTTCTTT
TRBD2	TRBV15	.	TRBJ2-1	CATSRVRAGGGEQFF	TGTGCCACCAGCAGAGTCCGGGCGGGAGGAGGTGAGCAGTTCTTC
.	TRBV5-1	.	TRBJ1-4	CASSFGIANEKLFF	TGCGCCAGCAGCTTTGGCATTGCTAATGAAAAACTGTTTTTT
TRBD1	TRBV9	.	TRBJ2-7	CASSAQGDLNEQYF	TGTGCCAGCAGCGCCCAGGGGGATCTGAACGAGCAGTACTTC
.	TRBV2	.	TRBJ2-4	CASSEEAQNIQYF	TGTGCCAGCAGTGAGGAGGCCCAAAACATTCAGTACTTC